These 20 T cell receptor beta chains were sequenced from one sample in a study of cytomegalovirus exposure and HLA in healthy donors. Primers: 60 Vbeta forward and 13 Jbeta reverse. Sequencing was performed with immunoSEQ multiplex PCR; in TCRdb, only in-frame clones are kept and a portion is missing. Among 97,000 or so clones listed, roughly 81% were seen once. Sequencing input: PBMCs. The receptors shown here come from a man in his forties in good health and CMV-seronegative.

V gene TRBV5-1 combines with J gene TRBJ1-1; D is possibly TRBD1 (5 bases). CDR3 length equals 13 residues. With 5 bases removed from V and 9 bases from J, the gap between germline ends came to 17 bases. Germline loops: CDR1 SGHRS, CDR2 YFSETQ. This CDR3 is CASSPSEGPKAFF. CDR3 DNA: TGCGCCAGCAGTCCGTCGGAGGGACCAAAAGCTTTCTTT.

The CDR3 sequence: CASSTPGRDTGELFF. CDR3 sequence (DNA): TGTGCCAGCAGCACTCCCGGGCGGGACACCGGGGAGCTGTTTTTT. The chain couples TRBV5-4 to TRBJ2-2, with D possibly matching TRBD2 (5 bases). The ends were cut back, 4 bases at V and 3 bases at J, with 13 bases in the middle. Germline loops: CDR1 SGHNT, CDR2 YYREEE (reference sequence). The CDR3 runs 15 residues.

This chain joins TRBV2 and TRBJ1-3; D not resolved. V dropped 7 bases and J dropped 1 base, with 14 bases sitting between them. CDR1 is SNHLY and CDR2 is FYNNEI in the germline V gene. The CDR3 consists of 15 residues. The CDR3 sequence is CASTEGGRSGNTIYF. The CDR3 DNA reads as TGTGCCAGCACCGAGGGTGGCAGATCTGGAAACACCATATATTTT.

This chain joins TRBV11-2 and TRBJ2-1; 9 bases map to TRBD2. Germline loops: CDR1 SGHAT, CDR2 FQNNGV. V trimming: 2 bases; J trimming: 8 bases; junction bases outside the gene matches: 13. This CDR3 comprises 17 residues. CDR3 nucleotide sequence: TGTGCCAGCAGCTTAAATCTGGGGCCTAGCGGGGTTCATGAGCAGTTCTTC. Translation: CASSLNLGPSGVHEQFF.

The chain carries TRBV2 and TRBJ2-5; tentative D call: TRBD1 (5 bases). This CDR3 comprises 12 residues. The V gene lost 6 bases and the J gene lost 6 bases, with 11 bases spanning the gap. Germline CDR1 SNHLY, CDR2 FYNNEI. CDR3 bases: TGTGCCAGCAGGGACAATCAGAAGACCCAGTACTTC. Protein sequence: CASRDNQKTQYF.

This clone was seen once. This CDR3 is CSASTNYGYTF. In DNA, the CDR3 is TGCAGTGCATCTACTAACTATGGCTACACCTTC. This sequence joins TRBV20-1 and TRBJ1-2; D remains ambiguous. V was cut by 6 bases and J by 0 bases, with 5 bases left in between. There are 11 residues in the CDR3. The germline gives CDR1 DFQATT, CDR2 SNEGSKA (reference sequence).

The rearrangement joins TRBV7-2 to TRBJ2-1, with 10 bases that match TRBD2. V lost 1 base, J lost 10 bases, and 7 bases stayed unmatched. This CDR3 spans 15 amino acids. Germline V gene sequence: CDR1 SGHTA, CDR2 FQGNSA. CDR3 nucleotide sequence: TGTGCCAGCAGCTTAGGGGCTAGCGGGGGCAGGGAGCAGTTCTTC. Amino acids: CASSLGASGGREQFF.

The genes are TRBV2 and TRBJ1-2; 11 bases agree with TRBD1. Per germline, CDR1 SNHLY and CDR2 FYNNEI. There are 15 residues in the CDR3. Losses at the gene ends were 4 bases for V and 5 bases for J; bases not matched to a gene: 6. The CDR3 loop is CASSGRDRGSYGYTF. In DNA form, the CDR3 reads TGTGCCAGCAGTGGGAGGGACAGGGGGAGTTATGGCTACACCTTC.

The V gene is TRBV14, the J gene TRBJ2-7; no definite D call. Germline CDR1 and CDR2: SGHDN and FVKESK. Trimming shortened V by 0 bases and J by 5 bases, and 14 bases separated the two germline ends. CDR3 length equals 15 residues. CDR3 nucleotide sequence: TGTGCCAGCAGCCAAGATCAACTCCCTCTGAACGAGCAGTACTTC. This gives the protein CASSQDQLPLNEQYF. The complete variable domain, with remaining parts taken from reference TRBV14 and TRBJ2-7, reads EAGVTQFPSHSVIEKGQTVTLRCDPISGHDNLYWYRRVMGKEIKFLLHFVKESKQDESGMPNNRFLAERTGGTYSTLKVQPAELEDSGVYFCASSQDQLPLNEQYFGPGTRLTVT.

This chain uses TRBV7-2 with TRBJ1-1, with TRBD1 identical over 7 bases. CDR3 length: 13 amino acids. The V gene end was trimmed by 2 bases and the J gene end by 6 bases; junction bases not matched to a gene: 3. Germline values: CDR1 SGHTA, CDR2 FQGNSA. The CDR3 sequence is CASSLKQGSEAFF. The CDR3 nucleotides are TGTGCCAGCAGCTTAAAACAGGGGTCTGAAGCTTTCTTT. Together with reference TRBV7-2 and TRBJ1-1, the CDR3 gives the full variable domain: GAGVSQSPSNKVTEKGKDVELRCDPISGHTALYWYRQSLGQGLEFLIYFQGNSAPDKSGLPSDRFSAERTGGSVSTLTIQRTQQEDSAVYLCASSLKQGSEAFFGQGTRLTVV.

V is TRBV19 and J is TRBJ2-5; weak D call: TRBD1 (5 bases). Between the trimmed V and J ends, which lost 2 bases and 7 bases, there was a span of 20 bases. The CDR3 is 16 residues long. Germline lookup yields CDR1 LNHDA and CDR2 SQIVND (reference sequence). The CDR3: CASSISRGQGVWTQYF. CDR3 sequence (DNA): TGTGCCAGTAGTATAAGTCGCGGACAAGGGGTTTGGACCCAGTACTTC. Together with reference TRBV19 and TRBJ2-5, the CDR3 gives the full variable domain: DGGITQSPKYLFRKEGQNVTLSCEQNLNHDAMYWYRQDPGQGLRLIYYSQIVNDFQKGDIAEGYSVSREKKESFPLTVTSAQKNPTAFYLCASSISRGQGVWTQYFGPGTRLLVL.

This chain links TRBV5-8 with TRBJ1-5; 8 bases are shared with TRBD1. This CDR3 is 14 amino acids long. V was clipped by 0 bases and J by 8 bases; unmatched bases: 4. Germline assignment: CDR1 SGHTS and CDR2 YDEGEE. The CDR3 spells CASSLDRGIEPQHF. DNA of the CDR3: TGTGCCAGCAGCTTGGACAGGGGGATCGAGCCCCAGCATTTT.

V and J are TRBV19 and TRBJ1-5; 7 nucleotides align to TRBD1. This CDR3 is built from 14 residues. Trimming removed 3 bases from V and 6 bases from J; junction bases left unmatched: 5. CDR1 is LNHDA and CDR2 is SQIVND in the germline V gene (reference sequence). CDR3: CASSIRGGSQPQHF. In nucleotides, the CDR3 is TGTGCCAGTAGTATTAGAGGGGGCTCTCAGCCCCAGCATTTT.

The chain uses TRBV30 and TRBJ1-2; D may be TRBD1 (6 bases). The V end was cut by 2 bases, the J end by 7 bases, with 23 bases between. Per the germline V gene, CDR1 is GTSNPN and CDR2 is SVGIG (reference sequence). This CDR3 has 16 amino acids. The CDR3 DNA reads as TGTGCCTGGAGTCCCTCGCCCCGGGACAAGCAGCGTGGCTACACCTTC. Its translation: CAWSPSPRDKQRGYTF. The complete variable domain, with remaining parts taken from reference TRBV30 and TRBJ1-2, reads SQTIHQWPATLVQPVGSPLSLECTVEGTSNPNLYWYRQAAGRGLQLLFYSVGIGQISSEVPQNLSASRPQDRQFILSSKKLLLSDSGFYLCAWSPSPRDKQRGYTFGSGTRLTVV.

This chain links TRBV9 with TRBJ2-1, with D possibly matching TRBD2 (6 bases). The V gene lost 3 bases and the J gene lost 0 bases, with 13 bases spanning the gap. Germline V gene data show CDR1 as SGDLS and CDR2 as YYNGEE. This CDR3 is 16 amino acids long. The CDR3 sequence is CASSAYGGSSYNEQFF. DNA of the CDR3: TGTGCCAGCAGCGCCTACGGGGGAAGCTCCTACAATGAGCAGTTCTTC.

The chain joins TRBV11-2 to TRBJ1-1, with D perhaps matching TRBD1 (6 bases). Trimming shortened V by 2 bases and J by 2 bases, and 12 bases separated the two germline ends. The CDR3 loop spans 15 amino acids. The germline CDR1 and CDR2 sequences are SGHAT and FQNNGV. CDR3 amino acids: CASSLTGKGNTEAFF. As DNA, the CDR3 is TGTGCCAGCAGCTTAACAGGGAAGGGAAACACTGAAGCTTTCTTT.

The chain employs TRBV6-5 and TRBJ1-3; 10 nucleotides align to TRBD1. The CDR3 covers 15 residues. The ends lost 2 bases at V and 7 bases at J; junction bases unmatched: 5. Germline V gene sequence: CDR1 MNHEY, CDR2 SVGAGI. The CDR3 nucleotides read TGTGCCAGCAGTTACCCGGGACAGGGGAGGAACACCATATATTTT. It specifies CASSYPGQGRNTIYF.

A single count supports this clone. The CDR3 coding sequence is TGTGCCAGCAGTGAAGGGCACAGGAGCTCCTACAATGAGCAGTTCTTC. Its protein product is CASSEGHRSSYNEQFF. J is TRBJ2-1 and V is TRBV2; D might be TRBD1 (5 bases). Germline-derived CDR1 and CDR2 are SNHLY and FYNNEI. V was trimmed by 1 base and J by 0 bases, leaving 10 bases between them. The CDR3 has 16 residues.

This chain connects TRBV7-8 to TRBJ1-4; TRBD1 matches 7 bases. Germline V gene lookup returns CDR1 SGHVS and CDR2 FQNEAQ. This CDR3 is built from 13 residues. Trimming took 6 bases from V and 7 from J; bases not matched to a gene: 5. CDR3 DNA: TGTGCCAGCAGTCAGACAGGGACTGAAAAACTGTTTTTT. Translation: CASSQTGTEKLFF.

The rearrangement joins TRBV4-3 to TRBJ1-4; perhaps TRBD1 as D (6 bases). Per germline, CDR1 LGHNA and CDR2 YSLEER. Trimming removed 5 bases at V and 3 bases at J, with 16 bases between. This CDR3 spans 16 amino acids. As DNA, the CDR3 is TGCGCCAGCAGCAAATCTCAGGGGAGGGCTAATGAAAAACTGTTTTTT. Its protein product is CASSKSQGRANEKLFF.